Each of the 28 T cell receptor beta chains below was sequenced from the same sample in a study of T cell responses to AZD1222 COVID-19 vaccine. Assay used: immunoSEQ multiplex PCR; TCRdb lists only in-frame clones, some missing. The sample lists about 150,000 clones, more than 85% occurring once. Here the sequenced sample was peripheral blood, taken 28 days after the second AZD1222 dose. These receptors all come from an adult who received the AZD1222 COVID-19 vaccine.

J is TRBJ2-2 and V is TRBV19; D not resolved. CDR1 is LNHDA and CDR2 is SQIVND in the germline V gene (reference sequence). There are 13 residues in the CDR3. V was trimmed by 10 bases and J by 5 bases, leaving 14 bases between them. The CDR3 DNA reads TGTGCCACCAGGATCCAAACAACCGGGGAGCTGTTTTTT. Its translation is CATRIQTTGELFF. Looking up the rest from reference TRBV19 and TRBJ2-2 gives the full variable domain: DGGITQSPKYLFRKEGQNVTLSCEQNLNHDAMYWYRQDPGQGLRLIYYSQIVNDFQKGDIAEGYSVSREKKESFPLTVTSAQKNPTAFYLCATRIQTTGELFFGEGSRLTVL.

This clone turned up a few times. The V call is TRBV5-1, the J call TRBJ2-1, with TRBD2 identical over 15 bases. The V gene's germline CDR1 is SGHRS and CDR2 YFSETQ. The CDR3 has 21 residues. V trimming: 4 bases; J trimming: 0 bases; junction bases outside the gene matches: 14. The CDR3 bases are TGCGCCAGCAGCCCCCCCGCCGGACTAGCGGGGGGGCTAGGCTCCTACAATGAGCAGTTCTTC. It translates to CASSPPAGLAGGLGSYNEQFF.

This sequence joins TRBV9 and TRBJ1-1; 7 nucleotides align to TRBD1. V lost 5 bases to trimming and J lost 1 base; unmatched junction nucleotides: 5. Germline CDR1 SGDLS, CDR2 YYNGEE. This CDR3 has 14 residues. The CDR3 DNA reads as TGTGCCAGCAGTCGTACAGGGGAGAACACTGAAGCTTTCTTT. The encoded protein is CASSRTGENTEAFF.

The V and J genes are TRBV6-4 and TRBJ1-6; D ambiguous. Deletions cut 3 bases from V and 7 bases from J, with 7 bases between. From germline, CDR1 is MRHNA and CDR2 SNTAGT. This CDR3 has 13 amino acids. The CDR3: CASSEGRNSPLHF. For the CDR3, the DNA is TGTGCCAGCAGTGAAGGGAGAAATTCACCCCTCCACTTT.

A note on this clone: Germline is not matched at one junction end, which may reflect a read error. The chain uses TRBV7-9 and TRBJ2-1, with 7 bases matching TRBD1. The CDR3 is made up of 12 amino acids. CDR1 and CDR2 from the germline V gene are SEHNR and FQNEAQ (reference sequence). This CDR3 reads CASSLVGTEPFF. DNA of the CDR3: TGTGCCAGCAGCTTAGTAGGGACAGAGCCGTTCTTC.

Notes on this clone: A junction end diverges from the germline sequence, so it may reflect a read error. This chain uses TRBV7-2 with TRBJ1-4; tentatively, D is TRBD1 (5 bases). Germline CDR1 and CDR2: SGHTA and FQGNSA. This CDR3 contains 15 residues. DNA of the CDR3: TGTGCCAGCACCTTAGGGTTGACAGAAAATGAAAAACTGTTTTTT. Its protein product is CASTLGLTENEKLFF.

This sequence joins TRBV12-3 or TRBV12-4 and TRBJ1-2, with unresolved D. The CDR3 has 12 residues. V was cut by 3 bases and J by 4 bases, with 6 bases left in between. The CDR3 loop is CASSLASYGYTF. CDR3 nucleotide sequence: TGTGCCAGCAGTTTGGCCAGCTATGGCTACACCTTC.

The gene calls are TRBV2 and TRBJ1-1; no firm D call. The CDR3 length is 14 residues. Trimming left V 2 bases short and J 4 bases short, with 11 bases between. From germline, CDR1 is SNHLY and CDR2 FYNNEI. CDR3 in DNA: TGTGCCAGCAGTGAAAGGGAAGTCGGCACTGAAGCTTTCTTT. This gives the protein CASSEREVGTEAFF.

The chain couples TRBV19 to TRBJ1-5; a weak D match, TRBD1 (5 bases). CDR3 size: 14 residues. The V end was cut by 4 bases, the J end by 5 bases, with 12 bases between. Germline V gives CDR1 LNHDA, CDR2 SQIVND (reference sequence). The CDR3 loop reads CASSRRTHDQPQHF. The CDR3 region has the DNA TGTGCCAGTAGTAGACGGACACACGATCAGCCCCAGCATTTT. Combining the CDR3 with reference TRBV19 and TRBJ1-5 gives the whole variable domain DGGITQSPKYLFRKEGQNVTLSCEQNLNHDAMYWYRQDPGQGLRLIYYSQIVNDFQKGDIAEGYSVSREKKESFPLTVTSAQKNPTAFYLCASSRRTHDQPQHFGDGTRLSIL.

The chain carries TRBV3-1 (or the pseudogene TRBV3-2) and TRBJ2-7, with D perhaps matching TRBD1 (6 bases). The V and J ends lost 1 base and 6 bases respectively, with 10 bases between them. The length of the CDR3 is 13 residues. The germline CDR1 and CDR2 sequences are LGHDT and YNNKEL (reference sequence). The CDR3 sequence is CASSQARGGEQYF. The CDR3 DNA follows: TGTGCCAGCAGCCAAGCGAGAGGGGGCGAGCAGTACTTC.

The chain couples TRBV5-6 to TRBJ1-4; TRBD1 matches 9 bases. The CDR3 loop spans 15 amino acids. J gave up 8 bases and V 7 bases, and 12 bases lay outside the gene matches. Germline assignment: CDR1 SGHDT and CDR2 YYEEEE. The CDR3 DNA is TGTGCCAGCCAGGAGGGGGGACAGGGAGGAGAAAAACTGTTTTTT. Translation gives CASQEGGQGGEKLFF.

This clone appeared a single time. This chain links TRBV29-1 with TRBJ2-5; TRBD1 aligns across 9 bases. The CDR3 contains 13 residues. CDR1 and CDR2 (germline): SQVTM, ANQGSEA. Unmatched junction bases numbered 10, after V lost 7 bases and J lost 7 bases. The CDR3 DNA follows: TGCAGCGCGAGACCCGGGACAGGGCTGACCCAGTACTTC. Protein: CSARPGTGLTQYF.

The chain is built from TRBV27 and TRBJ2-7; D is uncertain. Per the germline V gene, CDR1 is MNHEY and CDR2 is SMNVEV (reference sequence). The CDR3 is 13 residues long. V lost 6 bases to trimming and J lost 0 bases, with 9 bases between them. The CDR3 nucleotides are TGTGCCAGCAGCTTGTACCACTCCTACGAGCAGTACTTC. Its protein product is CASSLYHSYEQYF.

This chain links TRBV6-4 with TRBJ1-2, with TRBD1 identical over 7 bases. Germline CDR1 MRHNA, CDR2 SNTAGT. V lost 4 bases, J lost 4 bases, and 3 bases stayed unmatched. The CDR3 is made up of 13 amino acids. CDR3 coding DNA: TGTGCCAGCAGTGCCACAGGGGTCTATGGCTACACCTTC. Its protein product is CASSATGVYGYTF.

This chain connects TRBV28 to TRBJ2-5; TRBD1 aligns across 7 bases. Germline V gene data show CDR1 as MDHEN and CDR2 as SYDVKM. CDR3 length: 15 residues. J was trimmed by 2 bases and V by 3 bases; bases with no gene match: 6. CDR3 nucleotides: TGTGCCAGCAGTTTTTTACGGGACAGTCAAGAGACCCAGTACTTC. Translating gives CASSFLRDSQETQYF.

The J gene is TRBJ1-2, the V gene TRBV2; D is uncertain. Germline CDR1 is SNHLY and CDR2 is FYNNEI. The CDR3 runs 14 residues. V was trimmed by 6 bases and J by 8 bases, leaving 19 bases between them. The CDR3 is CASSRILGYGGYTF. CDR3 DNA sequence: TGTGCCAGCAGCCGCATCTTGGGTTACGGGGGCTACACCTTC. Using reference TRBV2 and TRBJ1-2 for the parts outside the CDR3, the full variable domain is EPEVTQTPSHQVTQMGQEVILRCVPISNHLYFYWYRQILGQKVEFLVSFYNNEISEKSEIFDDQFSVERPDGSNFTLKIRSTKLEDSAMYFCASSRILGYGGYTFGSGTRLTVV.

The sample holds a few counts of this clone. This chain links TRBV7-9 with TRBJ2-7, with 8 nucleotides matching TRBD2. This CDR3 contains 15 residues. J gave up 0 bases and V 4 bases, and 5 bases lay outside the gene matches. Germline values: CDR1 SEHNR, CDR2 FQNEAQ (reference sequence). In DNA, the CDR3 is TGTGCCAGCAGCTCGAGCGGGGGAAGCTCCTACGAGCAGTACTTC. Translation gives CASSSSGGSSYEQYF.

V gene TRBV3-1 (or the pseudogene TRBV3-2) combines with J gene TRBJ1-2; D call uncertain. The V and J ends lost 0 bases and 4 bases respectively, with 15 bases between them. CDR1 LGHDT and CDR2 YNNKEL come from the germline V gene (reference sequence). The CDR3 has 16 residues. The CDR3 DNA reads as TGTGCCAGCAGCCAAGAATTGGCATCCAGAGGCTATGGCTACACCTTC. Amino acids: CASSQELASRGYGYTF.

This chain links TRBV30 with TRBJ2-4; D assignment may be TRBD1 or TRBD2 (5 bases each). Trimming pared 1 base from V and 3 bases from J, leaving 13 bases between. There are 15 residues in the CDR3. The germline V gene encodes CDR1 GTSNPN and CDR2 SVGIG (reference sequence). CDR3 region: CAWSAGTGGKNIQYF. CDR3 sequence (DNA): TGTGCCTGGAGTGCGGGGACCGGAGGCAAAAACATTCAGTACTTC.

The CDR3 sequence: CASSLRTGANYGYTF. CDR3 in DNA: TGTGCCAGCAGCCTTAGGACAGGAGCTAACTATGGCTACACCTTC. V and J are TRBV3-1 (or the pseudogene TRBV3-2) and TRBJ1-2, with 7 bases that match TRBD1. CDR1 and CDR2 from the germline V gene are LGHDT and YNNKEL (reference sequence). The CDR3 consists of 15 residues. Unmatched junction bases numbered 5, after V lost 4 bases and J lost 0 bases.

The gene calls are TRBV6-5 and TRBJ1-2, with a weak D call TRBD1 (5 bases). CDR3 size: 14 residues. V lost 4 bases and J 2 bases, leaving 11 bases between the germline ends. The germline gives CDR1 MNHEY, CDR2 SVGAGI. DNA of the CDR3: TGTGCCAGCAGTTCCCTGACAGTAAACTATGGCTACACCTTC. The encoded protein is CASSSLTVNYGYTF.

The V gene is TRBV6-6, the J gene TRBJ1-4, with a possible D match to TRBD1 (6 bases). Trimming pared 4 bases from V and 5 bases from J, leaving 11 bases between. The CDR3 runs to 14 residues. CDR1 and CDR2 (germline): MNHNY, SVGAGI (reference sequence). The chain's CDR3 is CASSSLGTNEKLFF. CDR3 sequence (DNA): TGTGCCAGCAGTTCCCTGGGGACAAATGAAAAACTGTTTTTT.

V usage is TRBV5-8 and J usage is TRBJ1-5; perhaps TRBD1 as D (5 bases). Germline CDR1 and CDR2: SGHTS and YDEGEE. Trimming stripped 5 bases from V and 3 bases from J, with 12 bases between. The CDR3 spans 14 residues. Here the CDR3 reads CASRDSVFNQPQHF. In nucleotides, the CDR3 is TGTGCCAGCAGAGACAGTGTGTTCAATCAGCCCCAGCATTTT.

CDR3 amino acids: CASRARDGRNTIYF. In DNA form, the CDR3 reads TGTGCCAGCAGGGCCAGGGACGGTCGGAACACCATATATTTT. The chain carries TRBV13 and TRBJ1-3, with D perhaps matching TRBD1 (5 bases). The V gene's germline CDR1 is PRHDT and CDR2 FYEKMQ (reference sequence). Trimming removed 6 bases at V and 7 bases at J, with 16 bases between. CDR3 size: 14 residues.

The V and J genes are TRBV12-5 and TRBJ2-3; a possible D gene is TRBD2 (5 bases). The V end was cut by 4 bases, the J end by 7 bases, with 12 bases between. CDR1 is LGHNT, CDR2 FRNRAP, per germline. The CDR3 totals 13 residues. The CDR3 reads CASGYDGGYTQYF. Here the CDR3 DNA reads TGTGCTAGTGGTTACGACGGCGGGTATACGCAGTATTTT.

The chain has TRBV7-9 and TRBJ1-5, with 7 nucleotides matching TRBD1. Losses at the gene ends were 5 bases for V and 5 bases for J; bases not matched to a gene: 3. The CDR3 length is 13 residues. Germline values: CDR1 SEHNR, CDR2 FQNEAQ (reference sequence). CDR3 in amino acids: CASSITGDQPQHF. The DNA of the CDR3 is TGTGCCAGCAGCATCACAGGGGATCAGCCCCAGCATTTT.

CDR3 region: CASSFTHEQYF. The DNA of the CDR3 is TGTGCCAGCAGTTTTACCCACGAGCAGTACTTC. This rearrangement joins TRBV12-3 or TRBV12-4 to TRBJ2-7; D is unresolved. Deletions cut 3 bases from V and 5 bases from J, with 5 bases between. This CDR3 is 11 amino acids long.

V is TRBV14 and J is TRBJ2-5; 7 bases are shared with TRBD2. The CDR3 length is 18 residues. V lost 0 bases, J lost 5 bases, and 15 bases stayed unmatched. CDR1 is SGHDN and CDR2 is FVKESK in the germline V gene. The CDR3 sequence is CASSQDSTWGRAVETQYF. CDR3 coding DNA: TGTGCCAGCAGCCAAGATTCTACCTGGGGGAGGGCTGTGGAGACCCAGTACTTC.